These 26 T cell receptor beta chains share one sample of origin, sequenced in a study of identical twins. TCRdb used MiXCR to reprocess the 5' RACE reads, holding one entry per CDR3 protein. The table has approximately 690,000 distinct CDR3 sequences, 5.5% to 6.5% seen once. The sample comprised naive T cells sorted from blood. The receptors derive from a man aged 18-30 years in good health.

At least ten counts were recorded for this clonotype. This sequence joins TRBV4-2 and TRBJ1-5; D unclear. V was clipped by 0 bases and J by 4 bases, with 10 bases between them. This CDR3 contains 15 residues. Germline CDR1 is LGHNA and CDR2 is YNFKEQ. CDR3 in DNA: TGTGCCAGCAGCCAAGATCAACGCAGTAATCAGCCCCAGCATTTT. It specifies CASSQDQRSNQPQHF.

The sample holds a few counts of this clonotype. V is TRBV15 and J is TRBJ2-3, with 7 bases lining up with TRBD2. The V segment lost 3 bases and the J segment 5 bases; nucleotides outside the gene matches: 11. Germline V lookup: CDR1 LNHNV, CDR2 YYDKDF (reference sequence). The CDR3 loop spans 16 amino acids. The CDR3 nucleotides read TGTGCCACCAGCAGGGGTGGTTGGCCTAGCGGAGATACGCAGTATTTT. Translating it yields CATSRGGWPSGDTQYF.

The chain links TRBV20-1 to TRBJ1-1, with a weak D call TRBD1 (5 bases). Trimming left V 6 bases short and J 1 base short, with 15 bases between. Germline CDR1 is DFQATT and CDR2 is SNEGSKA (reference sequence). The CDR3 extends over 14 amino acids. CDR3 region: CSAQRAGPNTEAFF. As DNA, the CDR3 is TGCAGTGCACAGAGGGCAGGGCCGAACACTGAAGCTTTCTTT.

This clonotype was seen repeatedly, ten times or more. The chain has TRBV2 and TRBJ1-1; possible D gene TRBD1, 6 bases. Germline V gene lookup returns CDR1 SNHLY and CDR2 FYNNEI. This CDR3 has 10 residues. The V gene lost 7 bases and the J gene lost 6 bases, with 6 bases spanning the gap. The DNA of the CDR3 is TGTGCCAGCACAGGGGCTGAAGCTTTCTTT. As protein: CASTGAEAFF.

This rearrangement joins TRBV15 to TRBJ2-7; D tentatively reads TRBD1 or TRBD2 (5 bases each). Per germline, CDR1 LNHNV and CDR2 YYDKDF (reference sequence). The CDR3 has 17 amino acids. DNA of the CDR3: TGTGCCACCAGCACAGGGAAACTGGCAGCTAGCTCCTACGAGCAGAACGTC. It translates to CATSTGKLAASSYEQNV.

V gene TRBV5-1 combines with J gene TRBJ2-7, with 9 bases aligning to TRBD1. This CDR3 has 14 residues. The germline V gene encodes CDR1 SGHRS and CDR2 YFSETQ. Trimming took 4 bases from V and 6 from J; bases not matched to a gene: 8. The CDR3 DNA follows: TGCGCCAGCAGCACGGGACAGGGCGCCAGCGAGCAGTACTTC. Its protein product is CASSTGQGASEQYF.

The chain carries TRBV5-1 and TRBJ1-6; maybe TRBD1 (6 bases). The germline V gene has CDR1 SGHRS and CDR2 YFSETQ. Trimming pared 0 bases from V and 5 bases from J, leaving 12 bases between. This CDR3 region has 16 residues. The CDR3 loop is CASSLDRQENNSPLHF. The CDR3 nucleotides are TGCGCCAGCAGCTTGGATCGACAGGAGAATAATTCACCCCTCCACTTT.

In regard to this clonotype: A much larger clonotype is one base distant, so this may be a read error. V usage is TRBV10-3 and J usage is TRBJ2-3; the D is unclear. There are 14 residues in the CDR3. Germline values: CDR1 ENHRY, CDR2 SYGVKD. The CDR3 sequence: CAISEISKPDRQYF. As DNA, the CDR3 is TGTGCCATCAGTGAAATTAGTAAACCAGATAGGCAGTATTTT.

There are many counts of this clonotype. The chain has TRBV6-5 and TRBJ1-4; TRBD1 is a possible D gene (6 bases). V was clipped by 2 bases and J by 7 bases, with 11 bases between them. This CDR3 contains 14 residues. From germline, CDR1 is MNHEY and CDR2 SVGAGI. The CDR3 loop reads CASSYRQGSEKLFF. In nucleotides, the CDR3 is TGTGCCAGCAGTTACCGCCAGGGGAGTGAAAAACTGTTTTTT.

In this sample, this clonotype turned up many times. This chain connects TRBV11-2 to TRBJ1-4; 9 bases agree with TRBD1. Germline values: CDR1 SGHAT, CDR2 FQNNGV. The V gene end was trimmed by 5 bases and the J gene end by 0 bases; junction bases not matched to a gene: 13. The CDR3 runs 19 residues. For the CDR3, the DNA is TGTGCCAGCAGCCTCAGGACAGGGGCTATCCTATCAACTAATGAAAAACTGTTTTTT. Protein sequence: CASSLRTGAILSTNEKLFF.

This clonotype was seen ten or more times. The rearrangement links TRBV7-2 to TRBJ1-1; 9 positions match TRBD1. After removal of 5 bases from V and 11 bases from J, the junction contained 12 bases not matched to a gene. In germline, CDR1 is SGHTA, CDR2 FQGNSA. This CDR3 comprises 14 residues. The CDR3 loop is CASSRITGGVEAFF. The CDR3 bases are TGTGCCAGCAGCCGAATCACAGGGGGCGTCGAGGCTTTCTTT. The full variable domain, completed using reference TRBV7-2 and TRBJ1-1, is GAGVSQSPSNKVTEKGKDVELRCDPISGHTALYWYRQSLGQGLEFLIYFQGNSAPDKSGLPSDRFSAERTGGSVSTLTIQRTQQEDSAVYLCASSRITGGVEAFFGQGTRLTVV.

The chain carries TRBV5-1 and TRBJ2-1, with 9 bases fitting TRBD1. V trimming: 3 bases; J trimming: 8 bases; junction bases outside the gene matches: 9. Germline V CDR1 and CDR2: SGHRS, YFSETQ. CDR3 length equals 15 residues. CDR3 in amino acids: CASSWMGQGIDEQFF. The CDR3 region has the DNA TGCGCCAGCAGCTGGATGGGACAGGGTATTGATGAGCAGTTCTTC.

This clonotype was observed at least ten times. The chain couples TRBV20-1 to TRBJ2-1; TRBD1 might be the D (6 bases). Trimming removed 1 base from V and 5 bases from J, with 18 bases in between. The germline gives CDR1 DFQATT, CDR2 SNEGSKA (reference sequence). CDR3 size: 16 residues. The CDR3 reads CSARGGGTGRDNEQFF. CDR3 DNA sequence: TGCAGTGCTAGAGGTGGGGGTACAGGGCGAGACAATGAGCAGTTCTTC.

This clonotype was recorded at least ten times. This sequence joins TRBV7-9 and TRBJ2-1; no definite D call. V lost 0 bases and J 8 bases, leaving 2 bases between the germline ends. This CDR3 has 11 amino acids. Germline values: CDR1 SEHNR, CDR2 FQNEAQ (reference sequence). The CDR3 nucleotides are TGTGCCAGCAGCTTAGCCCATGAGCAGTTCTTC. Its translation: CASSLAHEQFF.

The chain employs TRBV11-1 and TRBJ1-1; D is perhaps TRBD1 (6 bases). CDR3 size: 16 residues. Per the germline V gene, CDR1 is SGHAT and CDR2 is FQDESV (reference sequence). V was shortened by 0 bases and J by 4 bases, with 15 bases between the two germline ends. CDR3 sequence (DNA): TGTGCCAGCAGCTTAGCCCGCTCGGGAGGGGGCACTGAAGCTTTCTTT. As protein: CASSLARSGGGTEAFF.

This clonotype was seen repeatedly, ten times or more. V is TRBV10-1 and J is TRBJ2-2; D is unclear. The CDR3 has 13 residues. V was pared by 4 bases and J by 6 bases, with 9 bases between. Germline V lookup: CDR1 WNHNN, CDR2 SYGVQD (reference sequence). The CDR3 loop is CASSVLGAGELFF. CDR3 bases: TGCGCCAGCAGTGTCCTTGGGGCCGGGGAGCTGTTTTTT.

This clonotype was seen many times. The chain is built from TRBV20-1 and TRBJ1-1; no clear D gene. Trimming cost V 0 bases and J 0 bases, with 8 bases left between them. CDR3 length equals 14 residues. The germline CDR1 and CDR2 sequences are DFQATT and SNEGSKA (reference sequence). The CDR3 here is CSARDPKVNTEAFF. The CDR3 bases are TGCAGTGCTAGAGACCCAAAGGTGAACACTGAAGCTTTCTTT.

There are many counts of this clonotype. This chain uses TRBV12-3 or TRBV12-4 with TRBJ1-2, with D maybe TRBD1 (5 bases). Deletions cut 8 bases from V and 1 base from J, with 14 bases between. The CDR3 is 14 residues long. The DNA for the CDR3 is TGTGCCAGCGGGGGAAGGCTGCTTAACTATGGCTACACCTTC. It translates to CASGGRLLNYGYTF.

This chain links TRBV7-6 with TRBJ2-2; possibly TRBD2 for D (6 bases). V lost 11 bases, J lost 3 bases, and 10 bases lay in between. There are 12 residues in the CDR3. Germline CDR1 is SGHVS and CDR2 is FNYEAQ. The CDR3 loop reads CALQRDTGELFF. Here the CDR3 DNA reads TGTGCCTTACAGCGGGACACCGGGGAGCTGTTTTTT.

This clonotype was detected many times. V is TRBV27 and J is TRBJ2-1, with D possibly matching TRBD2 (6 bases). The CDR3 has 13 residues. V was trimmed by 6 bases and J by 3 bases, leaving 9 bases between them. Per the germline V gene, CDR1 is MNHEY and CDR2 is SMNVEV (reference sequence). CDR3 nucleotide sequence: TGTGCCAGCAGCTCTAGCGACTACAATGAGCAGTTCTTC. It translates to CASSSSDYNEQFF.

The chain joins TRBV11-3 to TRBJ1-6, with D maybe TRBD1 (5 bases). The ends were cut back, 3 bases at V and 11 bases at J, with 20 bases in the middle. Germline CDR1 and CDR2: SGHNT and YENEEA. This CDR3 is 16 amino acids long. DNA of the CDR3: TGTGCCAGCAGCTTCGCCGAAGGGGCTAGGGCGGCACCCCTCCACTTT. Its translation: CASSFAEGARAAPLHF.

This clonotype was observed many times. V usage is TRBV29-1 and J usage is TRBJ2-7; no firm D call. Trimming took 4 bases from V and 1 from J, leaving 5 bases between them. This CDR3 has 11 amino acids. The germline V gene encodes CDR1 SQVTM and CDR2 ANQGSEA. The CDR3 DNA sequence: TGCAGCGTTGCGAGTTCCTACGAGCAGTACTTC. This translates into CSVASSYEQYF.

This clonotype has at least ten counts. This chain joins TRBV6-5 and TRBJ2-1; D remains ambiguous. The CDR3 is made up of 17 amino acids. V dropped 0 bases and J dropped 8 bases, with 20 bases sitting between them. Germline V gives CDR1 MNHEY, CDR2 SVGAGI. The CDR3 region is CASSYSYRIGKFDEQFF. CDR3 DNA sequence: TGTGCCAGCAGTTACTCGTATAGGATAGGGAAGTTCGATGAGCAGTTCTTC.

The V gene is TRBV5-1, the J gene TRBJ2-1; weak D call: TRBD1 (5 bases). Germline CDR1 is SGHRS and CDR2 is YFSETQ. The CDR3 is 16 residues long. Between the trimmed V and J ends, which lost 0 bases and 5 bases, there was a span of 15 bases. CDR3 DNA sequence: TGCGCCAGCAGCTTGGACGGCAGGGCTACGGACAATGAGCAGTTCTTC. Protein: CASSLDGRATDNEQFF. Supplemented by reference TRBV5-1 and TRBJ2-1, the full variable domain reads KAGVTQTPRYLIKTRGQQVTLSCSPISGHRSVSWYQQTPGQGLQFLFEYFSETQRNKGNFPGRFSGRQFSNSRSEMNVSTLELGDSALYLCASSLDGRATDNEQFFGPGTRLTVL.

The chain carries TRBV21-1 and TRBJ2-7; TRBD2, the D gene given by the table, was not confirmed from the DNA. TRBV21-1 is assigned pseudogene status. CDR3 size: 15 residues. The CDR3, as DNA: TGTGCCAGCAGCAAATTGCAGGGGAGGGACTACGAGCAGTACGTC. This gives the protein CASSKLQGRDYEQYV.

This clonotype has ten or more counts. The chain recombines TRBV2 with TRBJ2-5; 8 bases agree with TRBD1. CDR3 length: 15 amino acids. V lost 3 bases, J lost 1 base, and 4 bases stayed unmatched. Per the germline V gene, CDR1 is SNHLY and CDR2 is FYNNEI. CDR3 nucleotide sequence: TGTGCCAGCAGTGAGGGCGGACAGGGCCAAGAGACCCAGTACTTC. It codes for CASSEGGQGQETQYF.